Given below is one T cell receptor beta chain in context. The CDR3 length is 16 residues. Germline loops: CDR1 LGHNA, CDR2 YNFKEQ. J lost 2 bases, V lost 3 bases, and 4 bases had no gene match. Using a J-beta primer mix together with a sample-barcoded 5' primer, a second PCR was run for about 6 to 12 cycles. In TCRdb, the 5' RACE reads were re-called with MiXCR into one record per CDR3 protein. The sample yields around 1.7 million distinct CDR3 sequences, 28% seen once. The data were obtained in a study of blood T cells in healthy people across ages. This chain uses TRBV4-2 with TRBJ2-3, with TRBD2 identical over 11 bases. This clonotype was obtained from a woman aged 25 to 39 in good health. The source material was blood. Written as DNA, the CDR3 is TGTGCCAGCAGCCACGGGACTAGCGGCTACACAGATACGCAGTATTTT. Its protein is CASSHGTSGYTDTQYF.